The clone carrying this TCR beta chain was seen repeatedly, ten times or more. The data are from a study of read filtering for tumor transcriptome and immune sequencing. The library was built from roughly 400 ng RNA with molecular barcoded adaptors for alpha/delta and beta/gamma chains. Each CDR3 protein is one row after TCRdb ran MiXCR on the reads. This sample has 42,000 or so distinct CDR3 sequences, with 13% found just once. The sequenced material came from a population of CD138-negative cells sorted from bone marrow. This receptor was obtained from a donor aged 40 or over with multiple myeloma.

CDR3 sequence (DNA): TGCGCCAGCAGCCAATATGTTAGGGAGACTGAAGCTTTCTTT. It yields the protein CASSQYVRETEAFF. The chain links TRBV4-3 to TRBJ1-1; D remains unclear. Germline loops: CDR1 LGHNA, CDR2 YSLEER. V shed 2 bases and J shed 5 bases, with 12 bases lying between them. This CDR3 comprises 14 residues.